These T cell receptor beta chains were read from a single sample in a study of CD8+ T cells in alopecia areata. Measured with immunoSEQ multiplex PCR; TCRdb has only the in-frame clones, and not every one. The repertoire holds under 150,000 clones, 62% seen once, with 30% to 45% in the top ten. Source material: CD8+ T cells sorted from blood. The receptors derive from a human donor in good health. The CDR3 runs from the conserved cysteine through the conserved F or W. The order of the fields is J gene, V gene, clone size, D gene, CDR3 DNA, CDR3 protein. A D gene is named only where the DNA matches it firmly. Size tells how often a clone was seen (once, few, many) or the class of an expanded clone, and some rows leave it out.

TRBJ2-3 TRBV29-1 few TRBD2 TGCAGCGTTGTGGTAGCGGGCGGCCCAGAGGCAGATACGCAGTATTTT CSVVVAGGPEADTQYF
TRBJ2-1 TRBV29-1 . . TGCAGCGTTGAGGGTCGGCATGAGCAGTTCTTC CSVEGRHEQFF
TRBJ2-1 TRBV15 once . TGTGCCACCAGCATCCTTCAGGGAGTCAATGAGCAGTTCTTC CATSILQGVNEQFF
TRBJ2-1 TRBV19 . . TGTGCCAGTTCTTACAGTTTGAGCTCCTACAATGAGCAGTTCTTC CASSYSLSSYNEQFF
TRBJ2-4 TRBV19 . . TGTGCCAGTAGTATCGAGGAGGGCCTTGCCAAAAACATTCAGTACTTC CASSIEEGLAKNIQYF
TRBJ1-2 TRBV15 . . TGTGCCACCAGCGAGCAGTACTCTAACTATGGCTACACCTTC CATSEQYSNYGYTF
TRBJ1-2 TRBV6-4 many . TGTGCCAGCAGTTACGTAGGCGGTGGCTACACCTTC CASSYVGGGYTF
TRBJ1-1 TRBV29-1 few . TGCAGCGTGGTAGGACAGAACACTGAAGCTTTCTTT CSVVGQNTEAFF
TRBJ2-1 TRBV4-1 . TRBD2 TGCGCCAGCAGCCAAGATCCTTGGACTAGCGGGGCATCCTACAATGAGCAGTTCTTC CASSQDPWTSGASYNEQFF
TRBJ2-5 TRBV5-1 . TRBD2 TGCGCCAGCAGCGATGGCCTACTAGCGGGAGAGGGGGAGACCCAGTACTTC CASSDGLLAGEGETQYF
TRBJ2-7 TRBV5-1 . TRBD1 TGCGCCAGCAGCGGGGGACAGGGTGGGTACGAGCAGTACTTC CASSGGQGGYEQYF
TRBJ2-7 TRBV9 . TRBD1 TGTGCCAGCAGCCGAGGGACAGGGACCTACGAGCAGTACTTC CASSRGTGTYEQYF
TRBJ1-5 TRBV7-9 . . TGTGCCAGCAGCCCTAAAAGGCGGCAGGGGAACCAGCCCCAGCATTTT CASSPKRRQGNQPQHF
TRBJ1-2 TRBV29-1 few . TGCAGCGTTGTGGAGAGGGGCTATGGCTACACCTTC CSVVERGYGYTF
TRBJ2-3 TRBV28 . . TGTGCCAGCAGACCTCTAGCGAAGAGCACAGATACGCAGTATTTT CASRPLAKSTDTQYF
TRBJ2-3 TRBV5-1 . TRBD2 TGCGCCAGCAGTCCTAGCGGGTATAGCACAGATACGCAGTATTTT CASSPSGYSTDTQYF
TRBJ2-7 TRBV5-1 . . TGCGCCAGCAGCTTGGCCGTCAGACCAACCTACGAGCAGTACTTC CASSLAVRPTYEQYF
TRBJ2-7 TRBV29-1 . . TGCAGCGTTGAGGAGTGGGGCAGGGGGACTGACGAGCAGTACTTC CSVEEWGRGTDEQYF
TRBJ2-5 TRBV29-1 . TRBD1 TGCAGCGTTATCATCCGGGACAGGGGGCGAGGGACCCAGTACTTC CSVIIRDRGRGTQYF
TRBJ2-2 TRBV7-9 . TRBD1 TGTGCCAGCAGCGGCGAGGGGGCGCGGACCGGGGAGCTGTTTTTT CASSGEGARTGELFF
TRBJ2-2 TRBV11-1 few TRBD1 TGTGCCAGCAGCTTCCCCCGCACCCGACAGGGGTCACCCGGGGAGCTGTTTTTT CASSFPRTRQGSPGELFF
TRBJ2-7 TRBV29-1 . . TGCAGCGTTGAATCGCAGGGGCAGGGACCGGTCCCCTCCTACGAGCAGTACTTC CSVESQGQGPVPSYEQYF
TRBJ2-5 TRBV7-9 . TRBD2 TGTGCCAGCAGCTTGCCTAGCGGGAGGACCCAGTACTTC CASSLPSGRTQYF
TRBJ2-1 TRBV29-1 few . TGCAGCGTTGGACAGGCCTACAATGAGCAGTTCTTC CSVGQAYNEQFF
TRBJ2-7 TRBV29-1 few TRBD2 TGCAGCGTTGAAGATCCGCAGGGAGGGTACGAGCAGTACTTC CSVEDPQGGYEQYF
TRBJ2-7 TRBV7-9 few . TGTGCCAGCAGCCCCTCACCAGGGCTAGACGAGCAGTACTTC CASSPSPGLDEQYF
TRBJ2-7 TRBV5-6 . TRBD2 TGTGCCAGCAGCTTACGGGAGGGTAGCTACGAGCAGTACTTC CASSLREGSYEQYF
TRBJ1-1 TRBV5-4 . TRBD1 TGTGCCAGCAGCCGCGGACAGGCTGAAGCTTTCTTT CASSRGQAEAFF
TRBJ2-5 TRBV12-5 few . TGTGCTAGTGGTATGACAACCCTTGGGGAGACCCAGTACTTC CASGMTTLGETQYF
TRBJ2-7 TRBV2 . TRBD1 TGTGCCAGCAGTGAATGGGACAGCTCCTACGAGCAGTACTTC CASSEWDSSYEQYF
TRBJ2-7 TRBV9 . . TGTGCCAGCAGCGTAGTAGCGGCGCCAACCTACGAGCAGTACTTC CASSVVAAPTYEQYF
TRBJ1-1 TRBV10-3 . . TGTGCCATCGGTTGGGGCAGGAGGTTT CAIGWGRRF
TRBJ2-2 TRBV27 . . TGTGCCAGCAGTTTATTGTCCGGTCCCCTGTTTTTT CASSLLSGPLFF
TRBJ2-5 TRBV7-2 . . TGTGCCAGCAGCTTAGTTGGTCCCCCCGGCCAAGAGACCCAGTACTTC CASSLVGPPGQETQYF
TRBJ2-7 TRBV14 . . TGTGCCAGCAGCCAGGGACTGATCTACGAGCAGTACTTC CASSQGLIYEQYF
TRBJ2-1 TRBV2 . . TGTGCCAGCAGTACAAGGGCTGAGGGAATGAAGCAGTTCTTC CASSTRAEGMKQFF
TRBJ2-7 TRBV7-9 few TRBD1 TGTGCCAGCAGCCGACAGGGCGAGCAGTACTTC CASSRQGEQYF
TRBJ2-7 TRBV4-1 . . TGCGCCAGCAGCCAAGATGGGACGGACGAGCAGTACTTC CASSQDGTDEQYF
TRBJ2-1 TRBV7-9 . TRBD1 TGTGCCAGCAGCTTACGGGACAGGCCATACAATGAGCAGTTCTTC CASSLRDRPYNEQFF
TRBJ2-6 TRBV29-1 . TRBD1 TGCAGCGTTGAAGAAACCCTATATAGGACAGGGGAACACTCTGGGGCCAACGTCCTGACTTTC CSVEETLYRTGEHSGANVLTF
TRBJ1-2 TRBV10-3 . . TGTGCCATCAGTGAGTCTACAAGTACCTATGGCTACACCTTC CAISESTSTYGYTF
TRBJ2-1 TRBV9 . TRBD2 TGTGCCAGCAGCGTTGGGACTAGCGGTTACAATGAGCAGTTCTTC CASSVGTSGYNEQFF
TRBJ2-1 TRBV4-2 . TRBD1 TGTGCCAGCAGCCAAGAGCGGACAGGGACCAACAATGAGCAGTTCTTC CASSQERTGTNNEQFF
TRBJ1-1 TRBV2 . . TGTGCCAGCACCCCCCGGACGGGGAACACTGAAGCTTTCTTT CASTPRTGNTEAFF
TRBJ2-2 TRBV29-1 few . TGCAGCGTTGTGGGGGCCGGGGAGCTGTTTTTT CSVVGAGELFF
TRBJ1-5 TRBV7-8 . TRBD1 TGTGCCAGCAGCTTAGCGTCAGGGGGGTGGGAACAGCCCCAGCATTTT CASSLASGGWEQPQHF
TRBJ2-1 TRBV4-1 . . TGCGCCAGCAGCCAAGCCCCAACGGTCTACAATGAGCAGTTCTTC CASSQAPTVYNEQFF
TRBJ2-7 TRBV13 few . TGTGCCAGCAGCCGAGGAAGGGACGAGCAGTACTTC CASSRGRDEQYF
TRBJ2-3 TRBV5-1 . TRBD2 TGCGCCAGCAGCCCCGGACTAGCCCTCACAGATACGCAGTATTTT CASSPGLALTDTQYF
TRBJ2-3 TRBV9 . TRBD2 TGTGCCAGCAGCGTAGATGGCGGGAGCGATACGCAGTATTTT CASSVDGGSDTQYF
TRBJ2-7 TRBV2 . . TGTGCCGTCTACGAGCAGTACTTC CAVYEQYF
TRBJ2-5 TRBV4-2 . TRBD1 TGTGCCAGCAGCCAAGAAGTGGGTGGGACAGAACAAGAGACCCAGTACTTC CASSQEVGGTEQETQYF
TRBJ2-7 TRBV23-1 once . TGCGCCAGCAGTCAATCGGAGACAGGCTACGAGCAGTACTTC CASSQSETGYEQYF
TRBJ2-7 TRBV2 . TRBD2 TGTGCCAGCAGTTTGCAAGCGGGGGAAAACTACGAGCAGTACTTC CASSLQAGENYEQYF
TRBJ2-7 TRBV27 . . TGTGCCAGCAGTACCAGGGGTTACGAGCAGTACTTC CASSTRGYEQYF
TRBJ1-5 TRBV9 . . TGTGCCAGCAGCGCCGAGGGGGGAAGGCAGCCCCAGCATTTT CASSAEGGRQPQHF
TRBJ1-2 TRBV25-1 . . TGTGCCAGCAGTGCATCACAGGGAGAGAAGGGCTATGGCTACACCTTC CASSASQGEKGYGYTF